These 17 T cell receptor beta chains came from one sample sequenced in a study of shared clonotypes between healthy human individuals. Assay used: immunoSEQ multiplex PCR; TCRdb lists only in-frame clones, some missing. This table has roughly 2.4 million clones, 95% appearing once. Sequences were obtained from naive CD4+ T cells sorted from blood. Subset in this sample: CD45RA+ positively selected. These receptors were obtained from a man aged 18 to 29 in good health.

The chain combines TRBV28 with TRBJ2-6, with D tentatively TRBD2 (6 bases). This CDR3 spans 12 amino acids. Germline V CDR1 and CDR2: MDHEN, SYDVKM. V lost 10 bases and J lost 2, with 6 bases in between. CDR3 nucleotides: TGTGCCACGGGGGCTGGGGCCAACGTCCTGACTTTC. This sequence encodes CATGAGANVLTF.

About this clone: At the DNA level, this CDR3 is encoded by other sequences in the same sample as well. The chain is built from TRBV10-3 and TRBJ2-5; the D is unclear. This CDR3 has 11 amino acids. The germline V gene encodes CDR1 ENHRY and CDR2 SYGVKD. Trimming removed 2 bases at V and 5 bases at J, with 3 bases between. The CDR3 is CAISEEETQYF. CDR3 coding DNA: TGTGCCATCAGTGAGGAGGAGACCCAGTACTTC.

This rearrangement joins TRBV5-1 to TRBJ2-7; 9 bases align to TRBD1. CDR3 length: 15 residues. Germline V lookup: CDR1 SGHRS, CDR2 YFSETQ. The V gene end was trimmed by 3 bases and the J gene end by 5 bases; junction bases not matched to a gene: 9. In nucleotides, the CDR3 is TGCGCCAGCAGCTGGGGGGACAGGGATTTCCACGAGCAGTACTTC. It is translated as CASSWGDRDFHEQYF.

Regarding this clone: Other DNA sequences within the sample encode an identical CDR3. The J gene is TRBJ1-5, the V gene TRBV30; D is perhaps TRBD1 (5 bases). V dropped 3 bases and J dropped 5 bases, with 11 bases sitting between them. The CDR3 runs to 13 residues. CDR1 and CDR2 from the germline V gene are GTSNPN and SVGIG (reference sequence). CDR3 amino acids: CAWSGGADQPQHF. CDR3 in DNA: TGTGCCTGGAGCGGAGGGGCTGATCAGCCCCAGCATTTT. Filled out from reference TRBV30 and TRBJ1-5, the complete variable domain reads SQTIHQWPATLVQPVGSPLSLECTVEGTSNPNLYWYRQAAGRGLQLLFYSVGIGQISSEVPQNLSASRPQDRQFILSSKKLLLSDSGFYLCAWSGGADQPQHFGDGTRLSIL.

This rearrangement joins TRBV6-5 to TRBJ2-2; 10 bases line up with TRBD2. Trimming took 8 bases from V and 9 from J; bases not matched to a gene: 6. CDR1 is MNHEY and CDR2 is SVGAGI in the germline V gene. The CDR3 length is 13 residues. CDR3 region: CASVASGRWELFF. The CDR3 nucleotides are TGTGCCAGCGTTGCTAGCGGGAGATGGGAGCTGTTTTTT.

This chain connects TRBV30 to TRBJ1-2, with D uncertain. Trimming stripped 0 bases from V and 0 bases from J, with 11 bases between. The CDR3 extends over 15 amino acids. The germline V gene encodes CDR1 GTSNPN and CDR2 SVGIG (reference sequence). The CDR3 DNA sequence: TGTGCCTGGAGTGTCGGAACAGTCGCTAACTATGGCTACACCTTC. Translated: CAWSVGTVANYGYTF.

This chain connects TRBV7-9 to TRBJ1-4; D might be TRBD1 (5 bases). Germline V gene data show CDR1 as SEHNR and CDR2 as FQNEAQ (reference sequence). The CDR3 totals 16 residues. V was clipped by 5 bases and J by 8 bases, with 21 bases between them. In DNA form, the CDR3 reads TGTGCCAGCAGCCCGAAGGGGCACAGTGGCGGGGAAAAACTGTTTTTT. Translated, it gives CASSPKGHSGGEKLFF.

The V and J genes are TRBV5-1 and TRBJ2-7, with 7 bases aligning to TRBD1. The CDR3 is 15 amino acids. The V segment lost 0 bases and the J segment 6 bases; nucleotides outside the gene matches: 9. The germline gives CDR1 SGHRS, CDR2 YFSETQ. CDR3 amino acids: CASSLEEGASFEQYF. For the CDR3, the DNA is TGCGCCAGCAGCTTGGAAGAGGGGGCTTCATTCGAGCAGTACTTC. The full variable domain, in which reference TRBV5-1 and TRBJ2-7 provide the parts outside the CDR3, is KAGVTQTPRYLIKTRGQQVTLSCSPISGHRSVSWYQQTPGQGLQFLFEYFSETQRNKGNFPGRFSGRQFSNSRSEMNVSTLELGDSALYLCASSLEEGASFEQYFGPGTRLTVT.

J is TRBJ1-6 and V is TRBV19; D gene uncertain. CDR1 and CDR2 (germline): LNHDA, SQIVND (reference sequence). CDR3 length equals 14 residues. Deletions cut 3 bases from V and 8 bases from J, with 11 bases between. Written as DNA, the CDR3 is TGTGCCAGTAGTATGACCCAGAAACATTCACCCCTCCACTTT. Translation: CASSMTQKHSPLHF.

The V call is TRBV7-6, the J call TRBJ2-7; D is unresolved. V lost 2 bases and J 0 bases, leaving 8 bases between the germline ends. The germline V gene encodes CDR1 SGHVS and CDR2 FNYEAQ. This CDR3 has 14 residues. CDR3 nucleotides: TGTGCCAGCAGCTTATCCCCGGACTCCTACGAGCAGTACTTC. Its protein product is CASSLSPDSYEQYF.

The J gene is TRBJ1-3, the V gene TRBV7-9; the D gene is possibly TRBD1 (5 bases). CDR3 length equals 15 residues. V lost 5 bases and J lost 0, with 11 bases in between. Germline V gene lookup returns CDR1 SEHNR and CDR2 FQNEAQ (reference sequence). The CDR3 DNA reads TGTGCCAGCAGCGTACCCAGGGTCTCTGGAAACACCATATATTTT. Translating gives CASSVPRVSGNTIYF.

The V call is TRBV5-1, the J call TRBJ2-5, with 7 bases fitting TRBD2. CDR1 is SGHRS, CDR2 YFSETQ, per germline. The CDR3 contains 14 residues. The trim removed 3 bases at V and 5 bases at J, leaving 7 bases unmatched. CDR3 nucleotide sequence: TGCGCCAGCAGCTACCTAGGGGAGGGGGAGACCCAGTACTTC. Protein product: CASSYLGEGETQYF.

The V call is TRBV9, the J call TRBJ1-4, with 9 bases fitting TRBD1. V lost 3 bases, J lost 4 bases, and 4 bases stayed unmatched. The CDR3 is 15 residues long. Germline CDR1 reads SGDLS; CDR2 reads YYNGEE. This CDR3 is CASSAGDRDNEKLFF. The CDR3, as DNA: TGTGCCAGCAGCGCGGGGGACAGGGATAATGAAAAACTGTTTTTT.

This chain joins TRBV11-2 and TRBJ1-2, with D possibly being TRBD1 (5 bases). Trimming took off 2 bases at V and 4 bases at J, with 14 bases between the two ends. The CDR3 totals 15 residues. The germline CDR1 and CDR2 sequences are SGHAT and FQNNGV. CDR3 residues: CASSLSRVGGYGYTF. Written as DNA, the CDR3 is TGTGCCAGCAGCTTATCGAGGGTGGGGGGCTATGGCTACACCTTC.

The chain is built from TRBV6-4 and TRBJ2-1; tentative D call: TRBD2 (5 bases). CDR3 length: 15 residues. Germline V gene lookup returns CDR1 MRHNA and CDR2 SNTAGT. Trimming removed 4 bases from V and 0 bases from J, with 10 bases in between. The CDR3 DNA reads TGTGCCAGCAGTGTGGAGGAAGACTCCTACAATGAGCAGTTCTTC. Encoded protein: CASSVEEDSYNEQFF.

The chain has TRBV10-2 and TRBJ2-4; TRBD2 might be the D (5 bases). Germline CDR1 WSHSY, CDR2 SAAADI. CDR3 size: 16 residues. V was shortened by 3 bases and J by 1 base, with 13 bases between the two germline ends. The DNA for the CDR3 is TGCGCCAGCAGTGATTTGGGCAGGAGGGCCAAAAACATTCAGTACTTC. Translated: CASSDLGRRAKNIQYF.

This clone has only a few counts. CDR3 loop: CASSLAAGSSGNTIYF. For the CDR3, the DNA is TGTGCCAGCAGCTTAGCCGCAGGGAGCTCTGGAAACACCATATATTTT. The rearrangement joins TRBV11-2 to TRBJ1-3, with a weak D call TRBD1 (5 bases). Looked up from germline, CDR1 is SGHAT and CDR2 is FQNNGV. Deletions cut 1 base from V and 0 bases from J, with 10 bases between. The CDR3 loop spans 16 amino acids.